This entry lists 30 T cell receptor beta chains sequenced from one sample in a study of human T cells and chemical hapten exposure. The time point is: patch test 1, 2 weeks after DPC sensitization. This sample's treatment: therapeutic diphenylcyclopropenone sensitization with weekly scalp DPC. TCRdb redid the calling of the RACE reads with MiXCR, one entry per CDR3 protein. The sample holds approximately 71,000 distinct CDR3 sequences, 9.8% seen once. The sequenced sample was whole blood, obtained in connection with sensitization to the hapten diphenylcyclopropenone (DPC). Receptor source: a middle-aged woman with alopecia areata. Some clones in this sample may be carry-over from other donors' samples.

This clonotype was recorded at least ten times. This chain connects TRBV7-7 to TRBJ2-3; D tentatively fits TRBD1 or TRBD2 (5 bases each). V was clipped by 5 bases and J by 4 bases, with 13 bases between them. CDR1 is SSHAT and CDR2 is FNYEAQ in the germline V gene (reference sequence). This CDR3 is 14 amino acids long. The CDR3 here is CASSQHRGADTQYF. DNA of the CDR3: TGTGCCAGCAGCCAACATCGAGGGGCAGATACGCAGTATTTT.

This clonotype has at least ten counts. V and J are TRBV12-3 or TRBV12-4 and TRBJ2-5, with D perhaps assigned TRBD1 or TRBD2 (5 bases each). Trimming cost V 7 bases and J 2 bases, with 14 bases left between them. There are 14 residues in the CDR3. Written as DNA, the CDR3 is TGTGCCAGCATCCGAGGGGTCCAACAAGAGACCCAGTACTTC. Translating gives CASIRGVQQETQYF.

This rearrangement joins TRBV6-5 to TRBJ2-2; no reliable D call. Trimming took 2 bases from V and 0 from J, leaving 13 bases between them. This CDR3 is built from 17 residues. Germline V CDR1 and CDR2: MNHEY, SVGAGI. The CDR3 nucleotides read TGTGCCAGCAGTTACCGTACAGCAATGTCGAACACCGGGGAGCTGTTTTTT. Amino acid sequence: CASSYRTAMSNTGELFF.

The table lists this clonotype with many counts. The rearrangement joins TRBV5-5 to TRBJ1-2; D gene unclear. The length of the CDR3 is 15 residues. Deletions cut 0 bases from V and 3 bases from J, with 12 bases between. CDR1 and CDR2 (germline): SGHKS, YYEKEE (reference sequence). CDR3 loop: CASSLAAVGYYGYTF. The CDR3 DNA reads TGTGCCAGCAGCTTGGCCGCCGTGGGCTACTATGGCTACACCTTC.

This clonotype was seen just once. The chain recombines TRBV7-8 with TRBJ1-5; 12 nucleotides line up with TRBD1. The CDR3 runs to 18 residues. The germline CDR1 and CDR2 sequences are SGHVS and FQNEAQ. V lost 2 bases to trimming and J lost 2 bases; unmatched junction nucleotides: 7. CDR3 in amino acids: CASSLSGDRGLGNQPQHF. The DNA of the CDR3 is TGTGCCAGCAGCTTAAGTGGGGACAGGGGGCTAGGCAATCAGCCCCAGCATTTT.

This clonotype was seen repeatedly, ten times or more. V gene TRBV27 combines with J gene TRBJ2-5; 8 bases line up with TRBD2. The V and J ends lost 4 bases and 5 bases, in that order; junction bases with no gene match: 15. Germline CDR1 reads MNHEY; CDR2 reads SMNVEV (reference sequence). This CDR3 has 17 residues. The CDR3 region has the DNA TGTGCCAGCAGTTCTCGCCTCCGGGGGGGCTCAGGGGAGACCCAGTACTTC. This encodes CASSSRLRGGSGETQYF.

CDR3 nucleotide sequence: TGTGCTAGTGCCGTAGGGGATACGCAGTATTTT. Protein: CASAVGDTQYF. The chain combines TRBV12-5 with TRBJ2-3, with D uncertain. Germline-derived CDR1 and CDR2 are LGHNT and FRNRAP. The CDR3 sequence is 11 residues long. V lost 7 bases to trimming and J lost 6 bases, with 8 bases between them.

This clonotype turned up a few times. This chain joins TRBV5-6 and TRBJ2-1, with 9 bases identical to TRBD2. The CDR3 loop spans 16 amino acids. Germline V gene data show CDR1 as SGHDT and CDR2 as YYEEEE. V trimming: 4 bases; J trimming: 7 bases; junction bases outside the gene matches: 12. CDR3 protein: CASSPSLAGYWNEQFF. As DNA, the CDR3 is TGTGCCAGCAGCCCTTCCCTAGCGGGGTATTGGAATGAGCAGTTCTTC.

Details on this clonotype: A much larger clone lies one base from this, so it may be a read error. This chain connects TRBV7-9 to TRBJ2-1; 9 bases agree with TRBD2. The CDR3 is 18 amino acids. With V trimmed by 4 bases and J by 8 bases, 18 bases remained unmatched. The germline CDR1 and CDR2 sequences are SEHNR and FQNEAQ (reference sequence). The CDR3 reads CASSSRLAGGIVVYEQFF. The CDR3 DNA sequence: TGTGCCAGCAGCTCCAGGCTGGCGGGGGGGATAGTAGTCTATGAGCAGTTCTTC. The variable domain in full, with the rest retrieved from reference TRBV7-9 and TRBJ2-1, is DTGVSQNPRHKITKRGQNVTFRCDPISEHNRLYWYRQTLGQGPEFLTYFQNEAQLEKSRLLSDRFSAERPKGSFSTLEIQRTEQGDSAMYLCASSSRLAGGIVVYEQFFGPGTRLTVL.

This clonotype came up many times. The CDR3 nucleotides are TGTGCCAGCAGCAGGGGGGGACCCGGGCAGGCCAATAATTCACCCCTCCACTTT. Protein: CASSRGGPGQANNSPLHF. The rearrangement links TRBV6-5 to TRBJ1-6; TRBD1 matches 7 bases. From germline, CDR1 is MNHEY and CDR2 SVGAGI. Losses at the gene ends were 6 bases for V and 5 bases for J; bases not matched to a gene: 16. The CDR3 is made up of 18 amino acids.

This clonotype was seen many times. This chain connects TRBV12-3 or TRBV12-4 to TRBJ1-6, with D unclear. The V gene lost 3 bases and the J gene lost 11 bases, with 8 bases spanning the gap. The CDR3 runs 12 residues. The CDR3 DNA follows: TGTGCCAGCAGTTTGAGTACGGCACCCCTCCACTTT. Translation: CASSLSTAPLHF.

There are many counts of this clonotype. The chain employs TRBV2 and TRBJ1-1; tentative D call: TRBD1 (5 bases). Trimming removed 2 bases from V and 6 bases from J, with 19 bases in between. The CDR3 is 16 amino acids. The germline V gene encodes CDR1 SNHLY and CDR2 FYNNEI. The CDR3: CASSENPFWGSAEAFF. The CDR3, as DNA: TGTGCCAGCAGTGAAAATCCCTTTTGGGGGAGCGCTGAAGCTTTCTTT. Full variable domain (outside the CDR3, taken from reference TRBV2 and TRBJ1-1): EPEVTQTPSHQVTQMGQEVILRCVPISNHLYFYWYRQILGQKVEFLVSFYNNEISEKSEIFDDQFSVERPDGSNFTLKIRSTKLEDSAMYFCASSENPFWGSAEAFFGQGTRLTVV.

This clonotype appeared a few times. This sequence joins TRBV6-5 and TRBJ2-3, with TRBD2 matching 8 bases. This CDR3 contains 18 residues. V was clipped by 7 bases and J by 0 bases; unmatched bases: 15. The V gene's germline CDR1 is MNHEY and CDR2 SVGAGI. The CDR3 sequence is CASTSLRGGESSTDTQYF. The CDR3 DNA reads as TGTGCCAGCACCTCTCTCCGGGGGGGGGAATCTAGCACAGATACGCAGTATTTT.

In this sample, this clonotype turned up many times. J is TRBJ2-5 and V is TRBV11-2, with 8 bases lining up with TRBD1. Germline CDR1 and CDR2: SGHAT and FQNNGV. This CDR3 region has 16 residues. V lost 1 base, J lost 5 bases, and 9 bases stayed unmatched. The CDR3: CASSLVAGGEEETQYF. Written as DNA, the CDR3 is TGTGCCAGCAGCTTAGTTGCAGGGGGCGAGGAGGAGACCCAGTACTTC.

The chain has TRBV4-3 and TRBJ1-3; D unclear. The CDR3 has 17 residues. Trimming pared 0 bases from V and 3 bases from J, leaving 15 bases between. Germline V gene lookup returns CDR1 LGHNA and CDR2 YSLEER. CDR3 DNA: TGCGCCAGCAGCCAAGATAGGGCCCCCGCGGGTGGAAACACCATATATTTT. Amino acid sequence: CASSQDRAPAGGNTIYF.

The chain carries TRBV19 and TRBJ1-2; 9 bases fit TRBD1. J was trimmed by 0 bases and V by 7 bases; bases with no gene match: 21. Germline V gene sequence: CDR1 LNHDA, CDR2 SQIVND (reference sequence). CDR3 length: 20 residues. CDR3: CASKNSDRQGDSYPNYGYTF. The CDR3, as DNA: TGTGCCAGTAAAAATAGCGACAGACAGGGGGATTCCTACCCTAACTATGGCTACACCTTC.

This clonotype occurred many times. The chain carries TRBV6-2 or TRBV6-3 and TRBJ2-7, with 7 positions matching TRBD1. V shed 0 bases, J shed 2 bases, and the junction held 1 base outside the gene matches. The CDR3 extends over 14 amino acids. Germline V gene lookup returns CDR1 MNHEY and CDR2 SVGEGT. The CDR3 sequence is CASSYSGTAYEQYF. CDR3 DNA sequence: TGTGCCAGCAGTTACTCTGGGACAGCCTACGAGCAGTACTTC.

This clonotype has a count of ten or more. V is TRBV29-1 and J is TRBJ1-2; D uncertain. Germline V gives CDR1 SQVTM, CDR2 ANQGSEA. Trimming left V 7 bases short and J 0 bases short, with 9 bases between. The CDR3 consists of 12 residues. The CDR3 loop reads CSAAGTNYGYTF. The CDR3 DNA sequence: TGCAGCGCCGCGGGGACTAACTATGGCTACACCTTC.

There are many counts of this clonotype. The CDR3 sequence is CSAQWRGSTGELFF. DNA for the CDR3: TGCAGTGCTCAGTGGAGGGGATCCACCGGGGAGCTGTTTTTT. The rearrangement uses TRBV20-1 and TRBJ2-2, with TRBD2 as a possible D gene (6 bases). V was trimmed by 5 bases and J by 4 bases, leaving 14 bases between them. The CDR3 runs to 14 residues. CDR1 is DFQATT and CDR2 is SNEGSKA in the germline V gene (reference sequence).

This clonotype was counted many times. The chain employs TRBV10-3 and TRBJ2-1, with D uncertain. Trimming pared 7 bases from V and 0 bases from J, leaving 7 bases between. In germline, CDR1 is ENHRY, CDR2 SYGVKD. The length of the CDR3 is 13 residues. This chain's CDR3 is CAITQSSYNEQFF. The CDR3 DNA follows: TGTGCCATCACCCAGAGCTCCTACAATGAGCAGTTCTTC.

CDR3 residues: CASGGPEAFF. The CDR3, as DNA: TGTGCCAGCGGAGGGCCCGAAGCTTTCTTT. The J gene is TRBJ1-1, the V gene TRBV6-1; D uncertain. This CDR3 contains 10 residues. V lost 8 bases, J lost 8 bases, and 9 bases lay in between. Germline CDR1 and CDR2: MNHNS and SASEGT.

This clonotype was recorded many times. V gene TRBV18 combines with J gene TRBJ1-3, with 7 bases lining up with TRBD1. Looked up from germline, CDR1 is KGHSH and CDR2 is LQKENI. The CDR3 has 16 residues. Unmatched junction bases numbered 5, after V lost 3 bases and J lost 0 bases. The CDR3 bases are TGTGCCAGCTCACCGGGACAGAGCCTCTCTGGAAACACCATATATTTT. Encoded protein: CASSPGQSLSGNTIYF.

The V gene is TRBV29-1, the J gene TRBJ1-1; no clear D. Trimming cost V 4 bases and J 0 bases, with 9 bases left between them. The CDR3 runs 13 residues. Germline CDR1 is SQVTM and CDR2 is ANQGSEA. The CDR3 reads CSVGAGMNTEAFF. The CDR3 region has the DNA TGCAGCGTTGGGGCGGGGATGAACACTGAAGCTTTCTTT.

The gene calls are TRBV20-1 and TRBJ2-2; no firm D call. The germline V gene has CDR1 DFQATT and CDR2 SNEGSKA (reference sequence). The ends were cut back, 6 bases at V and 4 bases at J, with 15 bases in the middle. This CDR3 is built from 14 residues. The CDR3 region has the DNA TGCAGTGCAAGTGAAGGGCGAGGCACCGGGGAGCTGTTTTTT. It codes for CSASEGRGTGELFF.

In its sample, this clonotype was seen many times. This chain connects TRBV12-3 or TRBV12-4 to TRBJ1-1; weak D call: TRBD1 (6 bases). The ends were cut back, 7 bases at V and 1 base at J, with 13 bases in the middle. The CDR3 is 14 amino acids. Here the CDR3 DNA reads TGTGCCAGCATTATAGGACAGAGGAACACTGAAGCTTTCTTT. This codes for CASIIGQRNTEAFF.

There are many counts of this clonotype. The germline gene is not matched at one end of the junction; a read error may be the cause. V and J are TRBV19 and TRBJ2-7; no firm D call. Germline V gives CDR1 LNHDA, CDR2 SQIVND (reference sequence). The CDR3 length is 11 residues. CDR3: CATSSGYEQYF. The CDR3 DNA reads TGTGCCACTAGTTCTGGGTACGAGCAGTACTTC.

The chain couples TRBV12-3 or TRBV12-4 to TRBJ1-2, with 7 nucleotides matching TRBD1. V dropped 4 bases and J dropped 6; count of bases not matched to a gene: 2. The CDR3 is 12 amino acids. The chain's CDR3 is CASSYDRDGYTF. The CDR3 DNA follows: TGTGCCAGCAGTTACGACAGGGATGGCTACACCTTC.

This clonotype was counted between two and nine times. J is TRBJ2-7 and V is TRBV6-5; TRBD1 matches at 9 bases. The germline gives CDR1 MNHEY, CDR2 SVGAGI. The trim removed 0 bases at V and 1 base at J, leaving 10 bases unmatched. The CDR3 has 18 residues. The CDR3 DNA sequence: TGTGCCAGCAGTTACTCGAGCTTCGGGACAGGGAAGTCCTACGAGCAGTACTTC. It translates to CASSYSSFGTGKSYEQYF.

This clonotype was seen repeatedly, ten times or more. This chain joins TRBV7-9 and TRBJ1-4; D is unresolved. Per germline, CDR1 SEHNR and CDR2 FQNEAQ (reference sequence). This CDR3 is 14 amino acids long. V lost 8 bases and J 2 bases, leaving 12 bases between the germline ends. Here the CDR3 reads CASHLVATNEKLFF. In nucleotides, the CDR3 is TGTGCCAGCCACCTAGTGGCCACTAATGAAAAACTGTTTTTT.

V is TRBV6-5 and J is TRBJ2-1; no clear D. The V gene lost 0 bases and the J gene lost 3 bases, with 6 bases spanning the gap. This CDR3 is built from 14 residues. In germline, CDR1 is MNHEY, CDR2 SVGAGI. CDR3 nucleotide sequence: TGTGCCAGCAGTTACTCGGCAGACTACAATGAGCAGTTCTTC. It yields the protein CASSYSADYNEQFF.